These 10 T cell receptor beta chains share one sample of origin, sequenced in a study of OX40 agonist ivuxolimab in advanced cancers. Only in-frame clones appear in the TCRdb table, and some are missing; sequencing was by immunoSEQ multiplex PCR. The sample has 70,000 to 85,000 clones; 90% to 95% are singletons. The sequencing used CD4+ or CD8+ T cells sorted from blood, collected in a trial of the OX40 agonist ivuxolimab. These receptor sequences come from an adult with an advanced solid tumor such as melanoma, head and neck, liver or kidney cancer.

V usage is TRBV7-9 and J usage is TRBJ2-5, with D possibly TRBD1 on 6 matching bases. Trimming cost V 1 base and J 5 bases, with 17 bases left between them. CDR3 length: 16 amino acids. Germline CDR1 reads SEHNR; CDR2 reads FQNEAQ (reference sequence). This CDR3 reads CASSLGGPTGAETQYF. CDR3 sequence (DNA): TGTGCCAGCAGCTTAGGGGGGCCCACAGGCGCGGAGACCCAGTACTTC.

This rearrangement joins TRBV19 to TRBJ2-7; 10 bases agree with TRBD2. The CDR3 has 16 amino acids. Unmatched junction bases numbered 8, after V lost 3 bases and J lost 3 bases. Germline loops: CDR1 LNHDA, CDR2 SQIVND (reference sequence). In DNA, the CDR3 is TGTGCCAGTAGTATTGTGACTAGCGGGTCGATCTACGAGCAGTACTTC. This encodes CASSIVTSGSIYEQYF.

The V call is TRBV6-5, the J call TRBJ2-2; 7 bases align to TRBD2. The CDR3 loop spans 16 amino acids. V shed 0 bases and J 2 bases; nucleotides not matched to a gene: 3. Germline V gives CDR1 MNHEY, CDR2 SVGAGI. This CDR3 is CASSYSGGSNTGELFF. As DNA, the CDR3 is TGTGCCAGCAGTTACTCGGGGGGGTCTAACACCGGGGAGCTGTTTTTT.

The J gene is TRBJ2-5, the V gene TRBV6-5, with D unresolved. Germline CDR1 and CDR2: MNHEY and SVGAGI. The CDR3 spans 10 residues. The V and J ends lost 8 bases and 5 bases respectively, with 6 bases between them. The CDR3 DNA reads TGTGCCAGCGGCTATGAGACCCAGTACTTC. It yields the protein CASGYETQYF.

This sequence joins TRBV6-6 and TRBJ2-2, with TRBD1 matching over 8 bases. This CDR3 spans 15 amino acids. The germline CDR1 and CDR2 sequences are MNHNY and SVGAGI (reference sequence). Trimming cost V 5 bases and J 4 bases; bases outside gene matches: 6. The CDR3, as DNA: TGTGCCAGCAGTCCCCAGGGGGCGGGCACCGGGGAGCTGTTTTTT. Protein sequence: CASSPQGAGTGELFF.

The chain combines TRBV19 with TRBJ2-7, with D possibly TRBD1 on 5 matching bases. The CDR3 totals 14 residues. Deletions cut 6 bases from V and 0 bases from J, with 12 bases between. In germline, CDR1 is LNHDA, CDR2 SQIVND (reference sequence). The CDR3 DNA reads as TGTGCCAGTAGCGAGACAGATCTCTCCTACGAGCAGTACTTC. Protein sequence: CASSETDLSYEQYF.

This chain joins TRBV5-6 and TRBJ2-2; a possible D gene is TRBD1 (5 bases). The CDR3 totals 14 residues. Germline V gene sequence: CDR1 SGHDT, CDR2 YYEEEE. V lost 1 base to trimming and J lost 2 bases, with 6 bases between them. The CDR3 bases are TGTGCCAGCAGCTTGACAGGTAACACCGGGGAGCTGTTTTTT. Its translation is CASSLTGNTGELFF.

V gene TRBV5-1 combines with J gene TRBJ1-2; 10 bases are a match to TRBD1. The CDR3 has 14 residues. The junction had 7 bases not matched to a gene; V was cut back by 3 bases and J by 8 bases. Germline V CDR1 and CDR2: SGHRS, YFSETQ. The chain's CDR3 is CASSSDRGMDGYTF. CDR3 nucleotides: TGCGCCAGCAGCTCGGACAGGGGGATGGACGGCTACACCTTC.

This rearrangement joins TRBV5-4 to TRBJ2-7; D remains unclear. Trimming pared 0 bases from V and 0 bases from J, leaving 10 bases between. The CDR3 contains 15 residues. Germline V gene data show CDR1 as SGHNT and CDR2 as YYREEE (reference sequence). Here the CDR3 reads CASSLEVSYSYEQYF. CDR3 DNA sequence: TGTGCCAGCAGCTTGGAAGTCAGTTACTCCTACGAGCAGTACTTC.

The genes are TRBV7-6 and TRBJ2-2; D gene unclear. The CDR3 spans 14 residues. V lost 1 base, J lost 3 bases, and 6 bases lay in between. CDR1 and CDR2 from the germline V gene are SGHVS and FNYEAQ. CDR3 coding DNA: TGTGCCAGCAGCTTAGACTCCTACACCGGGGAGCTGTTTTTT. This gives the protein CASSLDSYTGELFF.